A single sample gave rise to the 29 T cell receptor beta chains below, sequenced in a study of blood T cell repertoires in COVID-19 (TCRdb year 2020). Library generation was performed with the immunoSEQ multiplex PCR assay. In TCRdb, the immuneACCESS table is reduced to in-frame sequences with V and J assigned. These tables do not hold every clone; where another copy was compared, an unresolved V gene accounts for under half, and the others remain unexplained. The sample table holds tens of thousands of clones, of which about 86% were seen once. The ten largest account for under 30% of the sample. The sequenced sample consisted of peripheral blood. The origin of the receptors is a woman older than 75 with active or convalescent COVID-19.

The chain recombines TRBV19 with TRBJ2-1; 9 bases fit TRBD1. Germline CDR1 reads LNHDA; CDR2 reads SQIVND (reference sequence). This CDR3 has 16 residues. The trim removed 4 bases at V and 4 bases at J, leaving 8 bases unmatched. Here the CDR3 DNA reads TGTGCCAGTAGTACCCCGGACAGGGGCTATTACAATGAGCAGTTCTTC. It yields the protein CASSTPDRGYYNEQFF.

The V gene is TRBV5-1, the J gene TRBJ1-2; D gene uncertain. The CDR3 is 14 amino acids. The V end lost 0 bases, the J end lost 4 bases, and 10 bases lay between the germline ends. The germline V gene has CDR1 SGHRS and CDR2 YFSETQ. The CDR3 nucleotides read TGCGCCAGCAGCTTGGATACGGCGGGCTATGGCTACACCTTC. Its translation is CASSLDTAGYGYTF.

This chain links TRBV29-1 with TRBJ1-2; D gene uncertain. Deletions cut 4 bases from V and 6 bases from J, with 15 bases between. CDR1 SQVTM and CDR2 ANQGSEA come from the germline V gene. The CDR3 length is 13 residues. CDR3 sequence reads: CSVGRRLSDGYTF. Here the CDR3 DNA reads TGCAGCGTTGGGAGGCGGCTATCTGATGGCTACACCTTC.

The CDR3 sequence is CASGEPGQGTEAFF. The CDR3, as DNA: TGTGCCAGCGGGGAACCGGGACAGGGCACTGAAGCTTTCTTT. The chain recombines TRBV2 with TRBJ1-1, with TRBD1 matching over 9 bases. CDR3 length equals 14 residues. CDR1 and CDR2 from the germline V gene are SNHLY and FYNNEI. Trimming cost V 8 bases and J 4 bases; bases outside gene matches: 8.

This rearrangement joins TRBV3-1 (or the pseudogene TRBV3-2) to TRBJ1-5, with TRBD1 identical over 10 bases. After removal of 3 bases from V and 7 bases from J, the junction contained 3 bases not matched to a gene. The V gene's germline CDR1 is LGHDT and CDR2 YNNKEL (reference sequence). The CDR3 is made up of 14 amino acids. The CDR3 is CASSQGTGVQPQHF. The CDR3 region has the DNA TGTGCCAGCAGCCAGGGGACAGGGGTCCAGCCCCAGCATTTT.

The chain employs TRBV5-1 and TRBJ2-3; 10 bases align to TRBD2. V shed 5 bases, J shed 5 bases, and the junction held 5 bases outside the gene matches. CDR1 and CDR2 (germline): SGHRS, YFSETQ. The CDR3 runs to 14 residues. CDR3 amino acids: CASSSGTSVDTQYF. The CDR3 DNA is TGCGCCAGCAGTTCCGGGACTAGCGTAGATACGCAGTATTTT.

The CDR3 loop reads CASSLGGEQFF. CDR3 sequence (DNA): TGCGCCAGCAGCTTGGGCGGGGAGCAGTTCTTC. The rearrangement uses TRBV5-1 and TRBJ2-1; D perhaps matches TRBD2 (5 bases). Deletions cut 0 bases from V and 10 bases from J, with 5 bases between. The CDR3 has 11 amino acids. Germline V gene lookup returns CDR1 SGHRS and CDR2 YFSETQ.

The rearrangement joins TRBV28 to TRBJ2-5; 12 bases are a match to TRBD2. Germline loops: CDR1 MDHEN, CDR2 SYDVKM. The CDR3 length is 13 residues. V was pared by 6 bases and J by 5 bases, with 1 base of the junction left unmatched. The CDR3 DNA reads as TGTGCCAGCAGACTAGCGGGGGGTGAGACCCAGTACTTC. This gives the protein CASRLAGGETQYF.

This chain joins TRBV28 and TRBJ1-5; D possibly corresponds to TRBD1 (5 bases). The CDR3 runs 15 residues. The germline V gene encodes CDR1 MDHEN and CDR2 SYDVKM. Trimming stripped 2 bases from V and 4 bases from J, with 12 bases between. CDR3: CASSLRQGLNQPQHF. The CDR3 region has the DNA TGTGCCAGCAGTTTAAGGCAGGGCTTAAATCAGCCCCAGCATTTT.

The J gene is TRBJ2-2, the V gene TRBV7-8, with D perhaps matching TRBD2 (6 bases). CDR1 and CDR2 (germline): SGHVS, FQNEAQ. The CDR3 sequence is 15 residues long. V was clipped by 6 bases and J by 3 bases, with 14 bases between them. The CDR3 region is CASRGRGDHTGELFF. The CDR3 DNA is TGTGCCAGCAGGGGTCGCGGGGACCACACCGGGGAGCTGTTTTTT.

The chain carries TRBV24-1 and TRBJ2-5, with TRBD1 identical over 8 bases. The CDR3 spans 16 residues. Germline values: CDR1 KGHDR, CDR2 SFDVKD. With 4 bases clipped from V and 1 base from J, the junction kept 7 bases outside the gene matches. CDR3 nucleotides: TGTGCCACCAGTGACAAACTCAGGGGGCCCCAAGAGACCCAGTACTTC. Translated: CATSDKLRGPQETQYF.

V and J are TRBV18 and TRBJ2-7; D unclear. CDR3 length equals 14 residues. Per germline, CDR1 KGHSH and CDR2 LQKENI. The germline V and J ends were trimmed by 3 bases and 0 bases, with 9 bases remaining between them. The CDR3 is CASSPKTSSYEQYF. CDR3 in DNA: TGTGCCAGCTCACCGAAGACAAGCTCCTACGAGCAGTACTTC.

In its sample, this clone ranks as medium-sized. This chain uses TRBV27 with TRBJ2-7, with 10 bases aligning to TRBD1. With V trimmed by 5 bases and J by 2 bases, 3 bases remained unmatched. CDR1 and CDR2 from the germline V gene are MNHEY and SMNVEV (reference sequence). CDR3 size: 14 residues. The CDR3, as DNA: TGTGCCAGCAGTGCGGACAGGGGGACCTACGAGCAGTACTTC. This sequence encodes CASSADRGTYEQYF.

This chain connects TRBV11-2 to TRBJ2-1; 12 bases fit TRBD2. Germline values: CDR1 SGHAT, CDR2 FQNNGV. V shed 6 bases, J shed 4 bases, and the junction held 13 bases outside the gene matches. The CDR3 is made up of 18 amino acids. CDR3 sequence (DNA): TGTGCCAGCAGGAGAACTAGCGGGGGGCCCGGGGGGTACAATGAGCAGTTCTTC. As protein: CASRRTSGGPGGYNEQFF.

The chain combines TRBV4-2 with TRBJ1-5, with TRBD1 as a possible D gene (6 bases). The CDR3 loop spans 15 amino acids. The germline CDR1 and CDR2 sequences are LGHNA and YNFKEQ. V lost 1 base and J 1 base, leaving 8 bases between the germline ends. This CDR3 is CASSQGRGSNQPQHF. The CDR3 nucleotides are TGTGCCAGCAGCCAAGGAAGGGGGAGCAATCAGCCCCAGCATTTT.

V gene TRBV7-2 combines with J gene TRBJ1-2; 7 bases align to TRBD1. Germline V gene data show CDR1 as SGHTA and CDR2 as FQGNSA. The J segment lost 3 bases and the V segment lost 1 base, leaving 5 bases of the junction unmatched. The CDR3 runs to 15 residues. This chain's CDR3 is CASSLERDSDYGYTF. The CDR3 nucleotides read TGTGCCAGCAGCTTAGAAAGGGACAGCGACTATGGCTACACCTTC.

The CDR3 reads CASSFEASGSSYNEQFF. The CDR3 DNA reads as TGTGCCAGCAGCTTCGAAGCTAGCGGAAGCTCCTACAATGAGCAGTTCTTC. This sequence joins TRBV12-1 and TRBJ2-1; TRBD2, the table's D call, lacks a check against the DNA. TRBV12-1 is described as a pseudogene. The CDR3 contains 17 residues.

The CDR3: CASSSGGAKNIQYF. In DNA, the CDR3 is TGCGCCAGCAGCTCAGGGGGTGCCAAAAACATTCAGTACTTC. This chain uses TRBV5-1 with TRBJ2-4; 7 nucleotides match TRBD1. Trimming at V came to 3 bases and at J to 1 base, leaving 1 base not matched to a gene. CDR3 length: 14 residues. Germline lookup yields CDR1 SGHRS and CDR2 YFSETQ.

CDR3 bases: TGTGCCAGCACCGACGCGGGGACGGTTAACTATGGCTACACCTTC. Residues: CASTDAGTVNYGYTF. V gene TRBV28 combines with J gene TRBJ1-2; weak D call: TRBD1 (5 bases). Germline loops: CDR1 MDHEN, CDR2 SYDVKM. V lost 7 bases and J lost 1, with 16 bases in between. This CDR3 has 15 amino acids.

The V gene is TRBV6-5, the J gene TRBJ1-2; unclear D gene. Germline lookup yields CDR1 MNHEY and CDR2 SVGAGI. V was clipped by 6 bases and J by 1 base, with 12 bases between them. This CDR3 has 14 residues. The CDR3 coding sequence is TGTGCCAGCAGGAGAGGTGAGAGTAACTATGGCTACACCTTC. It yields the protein CASRRGESNYGYTF.

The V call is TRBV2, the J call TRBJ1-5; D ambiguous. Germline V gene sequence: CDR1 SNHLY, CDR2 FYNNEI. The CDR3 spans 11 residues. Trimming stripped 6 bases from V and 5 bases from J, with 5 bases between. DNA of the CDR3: TGTGCCAGCAGGGGCGATCAGCCCCAGCATTTT. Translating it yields CASRGDQPQHF.

The CDR3 coding sequence is TGTGCCAGCAGCCATCCCCGGCAGGCGGAGACCCAGTACTTC. Its protein is CASSHPRQAETQYF. The chain carries TRBV7-2 and TRBJ2-5; D ambiguous. The germline V gene has CDR1 SGHTA and CDR2 FQGNSA. This CDR3 has 14 amino acids. V lost 5 bases and J lost 5, with 15 bases in between.

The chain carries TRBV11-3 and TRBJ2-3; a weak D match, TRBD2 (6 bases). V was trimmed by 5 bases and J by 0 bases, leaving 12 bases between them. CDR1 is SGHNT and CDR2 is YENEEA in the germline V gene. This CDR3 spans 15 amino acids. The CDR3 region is CASSRGSGSTDTQYF. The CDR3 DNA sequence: TGTGCCAGCAGCCGGGGGTCGGGGAGCACAGATACGCAGTATTTT. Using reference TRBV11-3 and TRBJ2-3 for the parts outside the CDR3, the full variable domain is EAGVVQSPRYKIIEKKQPVAFWCNPISGHNTLYWYLQNLGQGPELLIRYENEEAVDDSQLPKDRFSAERLKGVDSTLKIQPAELGDSAVYLCASSRGSGSTDTQYFGPGTRLTVL.

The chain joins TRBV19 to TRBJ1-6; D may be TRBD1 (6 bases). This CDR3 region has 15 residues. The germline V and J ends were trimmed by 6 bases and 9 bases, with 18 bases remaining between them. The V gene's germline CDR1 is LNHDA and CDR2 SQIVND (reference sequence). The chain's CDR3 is CASRRTGSVSSPLHF. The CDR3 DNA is TGTGCCAGTAGACGTACAGGGAGTGTTAGTTCACCCCTCCACTTT.

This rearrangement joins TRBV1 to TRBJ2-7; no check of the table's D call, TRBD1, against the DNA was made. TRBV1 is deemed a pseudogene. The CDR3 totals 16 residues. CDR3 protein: CTSSQEAGTGANEQYF. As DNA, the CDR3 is TGCACCAGCAGCCAAGAAGCCGGGACAGGGGCCAACGAGCAGTACTTC.

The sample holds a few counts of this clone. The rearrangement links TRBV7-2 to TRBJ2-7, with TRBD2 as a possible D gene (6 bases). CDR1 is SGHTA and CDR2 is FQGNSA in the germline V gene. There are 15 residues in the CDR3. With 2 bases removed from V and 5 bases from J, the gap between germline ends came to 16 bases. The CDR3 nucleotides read TGTGCCAGCAGCTTACCCCGTGGGGGGATTCACGAGCAGTACTTC. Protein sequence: CASSLPRGGIHEQYF.

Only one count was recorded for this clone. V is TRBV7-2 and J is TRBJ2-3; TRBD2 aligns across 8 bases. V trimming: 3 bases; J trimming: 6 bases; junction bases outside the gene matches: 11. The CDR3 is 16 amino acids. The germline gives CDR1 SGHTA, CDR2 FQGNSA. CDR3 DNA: TGTGCCAGCAGCTTGGGAGGTACGGGGGGGCCTGATACGCAGTATTTT. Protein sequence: CASSLGGTGGPDTQYF.

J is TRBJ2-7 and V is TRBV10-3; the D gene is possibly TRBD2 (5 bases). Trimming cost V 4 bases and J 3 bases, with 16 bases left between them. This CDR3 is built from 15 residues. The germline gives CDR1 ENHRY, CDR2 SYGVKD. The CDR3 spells CAISGAEDKNYEQYF. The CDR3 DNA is TGTGCCATCAGTGGGGCGGAGGATAAAAACTACGAGCAGTACTTC.

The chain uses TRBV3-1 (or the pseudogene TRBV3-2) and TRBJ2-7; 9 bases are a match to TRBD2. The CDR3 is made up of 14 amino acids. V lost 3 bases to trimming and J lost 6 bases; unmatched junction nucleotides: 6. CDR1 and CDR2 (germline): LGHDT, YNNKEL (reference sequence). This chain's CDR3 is CASSQPGLAFEQYF. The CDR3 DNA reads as TGTGCCAGCAGCCAGCCGGGACTAGCTTTCGAGCAGTACTTC.